This TCR beta chain is from a study of T-cell memory formation after mild COVID-19 (dated by TCRdb to the early 2020s). Regarding the complete study: TCR sequence clusters from the two donors were largely donor specific. The cohort comprised two young, previously healthy adult volunteers, one female and one male. Longitudinal TCRalpha and TCRbeta repertoire sequencing tracked T-cell clones expanding and contracting after mild COVID-19 in two donors. Results the study describes overall, beyond this receptor: SARS-CoV-2 specificity was not confirmed for the second-wave clones peaking on day 37. Some responding clones were detected in pre-infection memory, suggesting pre-existing cross-reactive memory T cells joined the SARS-CoV-2 response. Balanced CD4/CD8 phenotypes were observed for clones contracting from day 15 to 85, whereas a bias towards CD4+ was observed for a second wave of clones expanding from day 15 to 37. Contracting CD4+ clones turned up mainly in the CM and EM memory subsets, whereas EMRA was where CD8+ clones were enriched. Only a couple of mild cases were covered in the study, and larger cohorts including severe cases with pre-infection samples were considered necessary.

PBMCs were isolated by Ficoll-Paque density gradient centrifugation. In regard to this clonotype: This receptor's antigen is unknown. One base away there is no much larger clone; base qualities are not given.

V was cut back by 3 bases and J by 0 bases, leaving a gap of 8 bases between them. The CDR3, from cysteine to phenylalanine, totals 14 residues. The DNA shown is the 42-base CDR3, in frame from base 1. CDR1 is given as MNHEY and CDR2 as SMNVEV, both from the germline V gene (reference sequence). Sequenced using an Illumina NovaSeq 6000. TCRalpha and TCRbeta cDNA libraries were constructed by 5'RACE with constant-segment primers, with sample barcodes and unique molecular identifiers being introduced. RNA was extracted from every sample with Trizol reagent. Libraries were amplified in two PCR steps, with a second sample barcode and Illumina TruSeq adapters added in the second step. Libraries were sequenced on an Illumina NovaSeq with 2 x 150 bp paired-end reads. In the authors' own workflow: With migec v1.2.7, reads were demultiplexed and then collapsed into UMI-guided consensus sequences. With mixcr v2.1.11, UMI consensuses were aligned to TRA and TRB V and J templates and assembled into clonotypes. Expanded or contracted clonotypes were those called significant by both edgeR and NoisET, with noise models trained on biological replicates. For edgeR calls, the cutoffs were a false discovery rate-adjusted p below 0.01 and a log2 fold-change threshold of 1. As an exploratory analysis of dynamics, max-normalized trajectories of the 1000 most abundant clonotypes were examined by PCA with hierarchical clustering. The CD4 or CD8 phenotype of responding clones was assigned using the separately sequenced CD4+ and CD8+ repertoires. Clones were called with MiXCR by TCRdb after fastp trimmed the public reads at Q25, and only in-frame beta chains were retained. Merged by CDR3 protein, the rows form single entries marked with the most common genes and DNA. TCRdb, not the original authors, processed these V and J calls. In this sample the table shows 120,000 to 150,000 distinct CDR3 sequences, 19% of which occur a single time. The top ten clonotypes cover 2% to 2.5% of the sample.

Material: PBMCs or a T cell subset sorted from them (not recorded which). The TCR originated in an adult woman who had mild COVID-19 (a few samples of this study predate the infection). The sample titles of this study are shuffled in the database, so cell type and time point are left out; the donor was told from shared clones. The sequence links TRBV27 to TRBJ1-1; no D gene is confidently identified. The CDR3 sequence is CASSFSRLNTEAFF. The nucleotides are TGTGCCAGCAGTTTTAGCAGATTGAACACTGAAGCTTTCTTT.